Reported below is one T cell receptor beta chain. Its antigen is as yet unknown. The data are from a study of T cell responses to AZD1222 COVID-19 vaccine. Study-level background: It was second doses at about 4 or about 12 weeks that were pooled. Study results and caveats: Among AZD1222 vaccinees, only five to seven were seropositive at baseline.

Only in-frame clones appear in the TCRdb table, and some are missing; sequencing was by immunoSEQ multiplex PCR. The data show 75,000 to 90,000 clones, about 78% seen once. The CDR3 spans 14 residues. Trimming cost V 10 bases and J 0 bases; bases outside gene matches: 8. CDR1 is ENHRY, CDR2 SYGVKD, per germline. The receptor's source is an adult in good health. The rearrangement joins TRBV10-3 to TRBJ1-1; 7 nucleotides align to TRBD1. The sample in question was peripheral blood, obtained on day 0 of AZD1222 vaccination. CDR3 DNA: TGTGCCACCGGGGGGGGACAGATGAACACTGAAGCTTTCTTT. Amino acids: CATGGGQMNTEAFF.